Presented here are 31 T cell receptor beta chains from one specimen sequenced in a study of blood T cell repertoires in COVID-19. Profiled with immunoSEQ multiplex PCR; TCRdb holds only in-frame clones, not every one. Of 150,000 or so clones listed, 75% to 80% were seen once; the top ten hold roughly 9%. Sequencing was done on a sample of peripheral blood. The receptors come from a woman between 45 and 60 years old with active or convalescent COVID-19.

The chain links TRBV6-1 to TRBJ1-5; 9 bases match TRBD1. After removal of 4 bases from V and 2 bases from J, the junction contained 6 bases not matched to a gene. Germline CDR1 is MNHNS and CDR2 is SASEGT. The CDR3 contains 16 residues. The CDR3 DNA reads as TGTGCCAGCAGTGGACGACAGGGGGGGGGCAATCAGCCCCAGCATTTT. This encodes CASSGRQGGGNQPQHF.

The chain couples TRBV7-9 to TRBJ1-6, with D hard to call. The germline V gene has CDR1 SEHNR and CDR2 FQNEAQ (reference sequence). This CDR3 has 14 amino acids. The CDR3 coding sequence is TGTGCTTGTATCGGGAGCTCCTATAATTCACCCCTCCACTTT. It encodes CACIGSSYNSPLHF. The whole variable domain, filled in from reference TRBV7-9 and TRBJ1-6, reads DTGVSQNPRHKITKRGQNVTFRCDPISEHNRLYWYRQTLGQGPEFLTYFQNEAQLEKSRLLSDRFSAERPKGSFSTLEIQRTEQGDSAMYLCACIGSSYNSPLHFGNGTRLTVT.

V and J are TRBV19 and TRBJ1-5; 7 nucleotides align to TRBD1. Germline CDR1 is LNHDA and CDR2 is SQIVND (reference sequence). Trimming cost V 6 bases and J 7 bases; bases outside gene matches: 12. The CDR3 consists of 15 residues. In DNA, the CDR3 is TGTGCCAGTAGCCCCAGGGGGGATCAGGGACAGCCCCAGCATTTT. It is translated as CASSPRGDQGQPQHF.

The J gene is TRBJ1-1, the V gene TRBV7-9; 8 nucleotides agree with TRBD1. The CDR3 runs to 15 residues. Germline V gives CDR1 SEHNR, CDR2 FQNEAQ (reference sequence). After removal of 4 bases from V and 1 base from J, the junction contained 5 bases not matched to a gene. The CDR3: CASSSGTGGNTEAFF. Written as DNA, the CDR3 is TGTGCCAGCAGCTCCGGGACAGGCGGGAACACTGAAGCTTTCTTT.

In this sample, this clone turned up a few times. The V call is TRBV10-3, the J call TRBJ2-1; 9 bases fit TRBD1. Trimming removed 10 bases from V and 6 bases from J; junction bases left unmatched: 7. Per the germline V gene, CDR1 is ENHRY and CDR2 is SYGVKD. This CDR3 comprises 13 residues. The CDR3 is CATTQTGGNEQFF. As DNA, the CDR3 is TGTGCCACCACGCAGACAGGGGGCAATGAGCAGTTCTTC.

This chain connects TRBV7-3 to TRBJ2-1; 9 nucleotides match TRBD2. The V gene's germline CDR1 is SGHTA and CDR2 FQGTGA. The CDR3 loop spans 14 amino acids. Germline trimming cut 2 bases from V and 10 bases from J; bases unmatched to any gene: 6. The CDR3 DNA follows: TGTGCCAGCAGCTTAGATCCGGCGGGAGGGGAGCAGTTCTTC. Translated, it gives CASSLDPAGGEQFF.

The chain carries TRBV20-1 and TRBJ1-1; D is possibly TRBD1 (5 bases). This CDR3 comprises 13 residues. In germline, CDR1 is DFQATT, CDR2 SNEGSKA (reference sequence). Trimming cost V 3 bases and J 3 bases, with 11 bases left between them. The CDR3 sequence: CSASRGTHTEAFF. The CDR3 coding sequence is TGCAGTGCTAGTCGCGGGACTCACACTGAAGCTTTCTTT.

The J gene is TRBJ1-5, the V gene TRBV7-2; maybe TRBD1 (6 bases). The CDR3 is made up of 16 amino acids. The V end was cut by 1 base, the J end by 1 base, with 11 bases between. CDR1 SGHTA and CDR2 FQGNSA come from the germline V gene. The CDR3 loop is CASSLGPGGSNQPQHF. The CDR3 DNA reads as TGTGCCAGCAGCTTAGGACCGGGGGGCAGCAATCAGCCCCAGCATTTT.

V and J are TRBV12-3 or TRBV12-4 and TRBJ2-7, with TRBD2 matching over 10 bases. After removal of 8 bases from V and 0 bases from J, the junction contained 1 base not matched to a gene. This CDR3 has 13 residues. CDR3 amino acids: CASGLAASYEQYF. The CDR3 DNA reads as TGTGCCAGCGGACTAGCGGCCTCCTACGAGCAGTACTTC.

The genes are TRBV4-2 and TRBJ1-4; D is possibly TRBD1 (5 bases). V dropped 1 base and J dropped 5 bases, with 8 bases sitting between them. Germline CDR1 is LGHNA and CDR2 is YNFKEQ. The CDR3 contains 14 residues. This CDR3 is CASSQGGTNEKLFF. CDR3 DNA sequence: TGTGCCAGCAGCCAAGGGGGCACGAATGAAAAACTGTTTTTT.

The chain has TRBV2 and TRBJ2-7, with D maybe TRBD2 (7 bases). The CDR3 consists of 14 residues. Trimming removed 8 bases at V and 0 bases at J, with 14 bases between. CDR1 SNHLY and CDR2 FYNNEI come from the germline V gene. The CDR3 DNA reads TGTGCCAGCGGGAGGGACACTACCTCCTACGAGCAGTACTTC. This encodes CASGRDTTSYEQYF.

J is TRBJ1-4 and V is TRBV28; 8 nucleotides align to TRBD1. The germline V gene has CDR1 MDHEN and CDR2 SYDVKM. This CDR3 spans 14 amino acids. Germline trimming cut 5 bases from V and 6 bases from J; bases unmatched to any gene: 5. This CDR3 is CASSATGDYEKLFF. CDR3 nucleotides: TGTGCCAGCAGTGCGACAGGGGATTATGAAAAACTGTTTTTT.

This clone has only one observation. The genes are TRBV15 and TRBJ1-5; possible D gene TRBD1, 5 bases. The CDR3 is 14 amino acids. CDR1 LNHNV and CDR2 YYDKDF come from the germline V gene (reference sequence). Trimming removed 2 bases from V and 2 bases from J, with 7 bases in between. In DNA, the CDR3 is TGTGCCACCAGCAGACAGGGTCGCAATCAGCCCCAGCATTTT. Amino acid sequence: CATSRQGRNQPQHF.

The CDR3 reads CASSLMTGGSLEQFF. The CDR3 DNA reads TGTGCCAGCAGCCTAATGACAGGGGGTTCCTTAGAGCAGTTCTTC. The V gene is TRBV7-6, the J gene TRBJ2-1; 9 bases map to TRBD1. This CDR3 comprises 15 residues. J gave up 10 bases and V 5 bases, and 12 bases lay outside the gene matches. Germline CDR1 and CDR2: SGHVS and FNYEAQ.

V gene TRBV6-5 combines with J gene TRBJ1-6; TRBD1 agrees at 10 bases. The CDR3 consists of 14 residues. The germline V gene encodes CDR1 MNHEY and CDR2 SVGAGI. Germline trimming cut 7 bases from V and 7 bases from J; bases unmatched to any gene: 4. As DNA, the CDR3 is TGTGCCAGCAATACGGGACAGGGGAATTCACCCCTCCACTTT. It translates to CASNTGQGNSPLHF.

This clone was counted a single time. CDR3 region: CASSPGQGGGTEAFF. The CDR3 coding sequence is TGTGCCAGCAGTCCAGGACAGGGCGGTGGAACTGAAGCTTTCTTT. The gene calls are TRBV28 and TRBJ1-1, with 8 bases fitting TRBD1. Per the germline V gene, CDR1 is MDHEN and CDR2 is SYDVKM. The CDR3 sequence is 15 residues long. V was pared by 5 bases and J by 5 bases, with 10 bases of the junction left unmatched.

The chain carries TRBV7-8 and TRBJ1-5; 8 nucleotides match TRBD1. Losses at the gene ends were 3 bases for V and 3 bases for J; bases not matched to a gene: 7. Germline loops: CDR1 SGHVS, CDR2 FQNEAQ. The CDR3 runs to 16 residues. The CDR3 spells CASSFSGTGANQPQHF. CDR3 coding DNA: TGTGCCAGCAGCTTTTCCGGGACAGGCGCCAATCAGCCCCAGCATTTT.

The CDR3 bases are TGTGCCAGCAGCCAAGATCCGGGGGGGGCCGGAGATACGCAGTATTTT. Translating it yields CASSQDPGGAGDTQYF. The chain joins TRBV3-1 (or the pseudogene TRBV3-2) to TRBJ2-3, with 8 bases lining up with TRBD2. The CDR3 has 16 residues. With V trimmed by 0 bases and J by 5 bases, 7 bases remained unmatched. CDR1 and CDR2 (germline): LGHDT, YNNKEL (reference sequence).

The sample holds a few counts of this clone. V gene TRBV5-6 combines with J gene TRBJ1-6; perhaps TRBD1 as D (5 bases). The CDR3 has 15 residues. Germline V gene sequence: CDR1 SGHDT, CDR2 YYEEEE. Between the trimmed V and J ends, which lost 1 base and 10 bases, there was a span of 15 bases. The CDR3 bases are TGTGCCAGCAGCTTGTTGTCCAGGGAACGGTCACCCCTCCACTTT. This codes for CASSLLSRERSPLHF.

This clone was detected only a few times. The chain is built from TRBV18 and TRBJ2-6; D perhaps matches TRBD2 (6 bases). The germline V gene encodes CDR1 KGHSH and CDR2 LQKENI. V was cut by 2 bases and J by 4 bases, with 9 bases left in between. The CDR3 is made up of 15 amino acids. The DNA of the CDR3 is TGTGCCAGCTCACCAGGAGGGGTAGGGGCCAACGTCCTGACTTTC. It codes for CASSPGGVGANVLTF. Combining the CDR3 with reference TRBV18 and TRBJ2-6 gives the whole variable domain NAGVMQNPRHLVRRRGQEARLRCSPMKGHSHVYWYRQLPEEGLKFMVYLQKENIIDESGMPKERFSAEFPKEGPSILRIQQVVRGDSAAYFCASSPGGVGANVLTFGAGSRLTVL.

V usage is TRBV3-1 (or the pseudogene TRBV3-2) and J usage is TRBJ2-7; 9 bases are shared with TRBD1. CDR1 and CDR2 from the germline V gene are LGHDT and YNNKEL (reference sequence). V trimming: 4 bases; J trimming: 3 bases; junction bases outside the gene matches: 7. The CDR3 runs 15 residues. The CDR3 spells CASSRRRTGDYEQYF. CDR3 sequence (DNA): TGTGCCAGCAGCCGCCGGCGGACAGGGGACTACGAGCAGTACTTC.

This chain uses TRBV28 with TRBJ1-6; D is perhaps TRBD1 (6 bases). The CDR3 extends over 14 amino acids. Looked up from germline, CDR1 is MDHEN and CDR2 is SYDVKM. The V gene lost 3 bases and the J gene lost 7 bases, with 10 bases spanning the gap. CDR3 sequence (DNA): TGTGCCAGCAGTTTGGACAGCCAAAATTCACCCCTCCACTTT. This sequence encodes CASSLDSQNSPLHF.

This clone has a handful of counts. The chain joins TRBV10-2 to TRBJ2-5, with D perhaps matching TRBD2 (6 bases). Per the germline V gene, CDR1 is WSHSY and CDR2 is SAAADI. The V end was cut by 4 bases, the J end by 5 bases, with 11 bases between. This CDR3 spans 13 amino acids. The DNA of the CDR3 is TGCGCCAGCAGTGGCGGGGCGGGGGAGACCCAGTACTTC. The encoded protein is CASSGGAGETQYF.

This clone appeared a single time. This sequence joins TRBV11-2 and TRBJ1-2; weak D call: TRBD1 (6 bases). Trimming cost V 3 bases and J 10 bases, with 18 bases left between them. Germline V gene data show CDR1 as SGHAT and CDR2 as FQNNGV. The CDR3 consists of 14 residues. The CDR3 region is CASSFSGVDLAYTF. The CDR3 DNA sequence: TGTGCCAGCAGCTTCTCAGGGGTAGATTTAGCCTACACCTTC.

The genes are TRBV25-1 and TRBJ1-2; perhaps TRBD1 as D (6 bases). Trimming shortened V by 3 bases and J by 7 bases, and 12 bases separated the two germline ends. The germline gives CDR1 MGHDK, CDR2 SYGVNS. The CDR3 consists of 13 residues. CDR3 sequence: CASSDTRGRGYTF. The CDR3 region has the DNA TGTGCCAGCAGTGATACCAGGGGACGTGGCTACACCTTC.

The CDR3 protein is CASSKRQGIAEAFF. DNA for the CDR3: TGTGCCAGCAGTAAAAGGCAGGGGATTGCTGAAGCTTTCTTT. The chain is built from TRBV27 and TRBJ1-1; TRBD1 might be the D (6 bases). The V gene lost 5 bases and the J gene lost 6 bases, with 16 bases spanning the gap. This CDR3 region has 14 residues. Germline assignment: CDR1 MNHEY and CDR2 SMNVEV (reference sequence).

The chain recombines TRBV19 with TRBJ2-2; D is possibly TRBD1 (5 bases). Trimming stripped 7 bases from V and 1 base from J, with 10 bases between. Per germline, CDR1 LNHDA and CDR2 SQIVND (reference sequence). This CDR3 contains 14 residues. Here the CDR3 DNA reads TGTGCCAGTAAGAGGACACTGAACACCGGGGAGCTGTTTTTT. As protein: CASKRTLNTGELFF.

This chain's CDR3 is CASSEFQGSSYEQYF. The CDR3 DNA reads TGTGCCAGCAGTGAATTTCAGGGGAGCTCCTACGAGCAGTACTTC. The chain is built from TRBV25-1 and TRBJ2-7; D possibly corresponds to TRBD1 (6 bases). Germline V gene data show CDR1 as MGHDK and CDR2 as SYGVNS. The ends were cut back, 1 base at V and 0 bases at J, with 10 bases in the middle. The CDR3 runs to 15 residues.

This clone was picked up a small number of times. The rearrangement uses TRBV7-9 and TRBJ1-1, with a possible D match to TRBD1 (6 bases). Per germline, CDR1 SEHNR and CDR2 FQNEAQ (reference sequence). The CDR3 sequence is 16 residues long. V lost 1 base and J 0 bases, leaving 12 bases between the germline ends. The CDR3 nucleotides are TGTGCCAGCAGCTTAGACAGGGCCCCTATGAACACTGAAGCTTTCTTT. The encoded protein is CASSLDRAPMNTEAFF.

The rearrangement joins TRBV11-3 to TRBJ2-7; 8 bases fit TRBD1. The trim removed 5 bases at V and 6 bases at J, leaving 6 bases unmatched. The length of the CDR3 is 13 residues. The germline V gene has CDR1 SGHNT and CDR2 YENEEA. The CDR3 DNA follows: TGTGCCAGCAGCCACTCAGGGGGCGGCGAGCAGTACTTC. Translating it yields CASSHSGGGEQYF.

This clone was counted between two and nine times. The chain links TRBV7-9 to TRBJ1-1; possibly TRBD1 for D (6 bases). The CDR3 contains 14 residues. Germline CDR1 is SEHNR and CDR2 is FQNEAQ (reference sequence). V was clipped by 5 bases and J by 7 bases, with 17 bases between them. CDR3 in amino acids: CASSQRNREVEAFF. DNA of the CDR3: TGTGCCAGCAGCCAGAGAAACAGGGAAGTTGAAGCTTTCTTT.